This T cell receptor beta chain was sequenced in a study of T cell responses to AZD1222 COVID-19 vaccine. Generated by immunoSEQ multiplex PCR, the TCRdb table keeps only in-frame clones and is missing some. The sample includes fewer than 130,000 clones, around 94% of them seen just once. Study observations and caveats: Among the donors, most were white British and more were female, and clonal diversity was possibly underestimated. Among spike-specific TCRs, nearly half reportedly target unmutated variant regions.

The V and J ends lost 5 bases and 0 bases, in that order; junction bases with no gene match: 11. The CDR3 runs to 17 residues. Per germline, CDR1 LNHDA and CDR2 SQIVND (reference sequence). About this clone: The target antigen is unknown.

The chain couples TRBV19 to TRBJ1-2; 8 bases line up with TRBD1. Sequencing used peripheral blood, obtained on day 0 of AZD1222 vaccination. This TCR came from an adult in good health. Here the CDR3 reads CASSPRGDRPSNYGYTF. The CDR3 nucleotides are TGTGCCAGTAGTCCCAGGGGGGACAGGCCGTCTAACTATGGCTACACCTTC.